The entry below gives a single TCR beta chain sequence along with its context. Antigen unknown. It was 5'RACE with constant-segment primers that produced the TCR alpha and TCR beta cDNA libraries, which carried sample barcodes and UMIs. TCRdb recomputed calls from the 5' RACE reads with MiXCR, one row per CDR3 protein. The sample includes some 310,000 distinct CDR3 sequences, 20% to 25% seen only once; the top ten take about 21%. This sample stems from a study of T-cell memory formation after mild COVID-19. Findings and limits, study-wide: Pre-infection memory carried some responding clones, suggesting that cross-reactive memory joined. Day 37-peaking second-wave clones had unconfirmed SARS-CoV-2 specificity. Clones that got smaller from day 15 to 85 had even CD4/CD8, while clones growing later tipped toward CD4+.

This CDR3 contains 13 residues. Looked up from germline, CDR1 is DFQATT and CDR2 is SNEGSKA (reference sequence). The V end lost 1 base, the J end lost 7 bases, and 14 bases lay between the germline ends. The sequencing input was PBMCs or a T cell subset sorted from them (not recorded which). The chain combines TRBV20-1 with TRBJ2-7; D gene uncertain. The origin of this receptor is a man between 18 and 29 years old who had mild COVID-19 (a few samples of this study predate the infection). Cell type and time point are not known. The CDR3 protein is CSARGTALGEQYF. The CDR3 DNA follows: TGCAGTGCTAGAGGGACCGCTTTAGGTGAGCAGTACTTC.